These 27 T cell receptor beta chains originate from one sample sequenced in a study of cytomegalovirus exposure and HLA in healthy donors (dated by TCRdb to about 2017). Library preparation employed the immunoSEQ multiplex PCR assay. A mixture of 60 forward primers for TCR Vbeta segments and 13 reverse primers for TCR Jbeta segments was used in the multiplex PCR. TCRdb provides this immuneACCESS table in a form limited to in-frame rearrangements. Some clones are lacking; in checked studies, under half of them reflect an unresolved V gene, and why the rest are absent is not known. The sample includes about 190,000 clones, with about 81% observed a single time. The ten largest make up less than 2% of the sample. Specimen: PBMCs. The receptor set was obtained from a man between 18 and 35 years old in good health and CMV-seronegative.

Here the CDR3 reads CASSLRRVADTQYF. CDR3 coding DNA: TGTGCCAGCAGCTTACGGCGGGTTGCAGATACGCAGTATTTT. The rearrangement joins TRBV7-2 to TRBJ2-3; tentatively, D is TRBD2 (5 bases). The CDR3 loop spans 14 amino acids. V dropped 2 bases and J dropped 4 bases, with 10 bases sitting between them. CDR1 SGHTA and CDR2 FQGNSA come from the germline V gene.

DNA of the CDR3: TGTGCCAGCAGGCCTATAGCTGGAAACTACGAGCAGTACTTC. Residues: CASRPIAGNYEQYF. The rearrangement joins TRBV5-5 to TRBJ2-7; the D is unclear. The CDR3 is made up of 14 amino acids. Germline CDR1 and CDR2: SGHKS and YYEKEE (reference sequence). The V end was cut by 5 bases, the J end by 3 bases, with 15 bases between.

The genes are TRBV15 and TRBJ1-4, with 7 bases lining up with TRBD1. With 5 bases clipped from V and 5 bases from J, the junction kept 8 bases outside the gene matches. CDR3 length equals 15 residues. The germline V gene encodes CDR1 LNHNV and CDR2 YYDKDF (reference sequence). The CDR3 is CATSQRDSRNEKLFF. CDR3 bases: TGTGCCACCAGCCAAAGGGACAGCAGAAATGAAAAACTGTTTTTT.

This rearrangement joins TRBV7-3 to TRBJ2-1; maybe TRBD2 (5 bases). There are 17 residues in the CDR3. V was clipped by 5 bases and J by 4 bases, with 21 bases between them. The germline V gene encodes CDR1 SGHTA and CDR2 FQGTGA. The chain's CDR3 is CASSAEQQPRLYNEQFF. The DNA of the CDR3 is TGTGCCAGCAGCGCGGAACAGCAGCCGAGACTATACAATGAGCAGTTCTTC.

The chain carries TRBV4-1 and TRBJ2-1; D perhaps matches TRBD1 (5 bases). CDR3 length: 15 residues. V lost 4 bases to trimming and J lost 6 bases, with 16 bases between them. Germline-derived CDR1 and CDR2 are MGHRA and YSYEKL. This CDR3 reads CASSRGQGDPNEQFF. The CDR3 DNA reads TGCGCCAGCAGCCGAGGACAAGGGGATCCCAATGAGCAGTTCTTC.

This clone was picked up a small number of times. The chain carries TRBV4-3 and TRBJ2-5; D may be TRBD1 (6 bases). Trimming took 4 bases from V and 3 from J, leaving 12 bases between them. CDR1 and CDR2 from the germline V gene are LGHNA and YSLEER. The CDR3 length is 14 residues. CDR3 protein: CASSRHWTEETQYF. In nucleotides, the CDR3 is TGCGCCAGCAGCCGGCACTGGACAGAAGAGACCCAGTACTTC.

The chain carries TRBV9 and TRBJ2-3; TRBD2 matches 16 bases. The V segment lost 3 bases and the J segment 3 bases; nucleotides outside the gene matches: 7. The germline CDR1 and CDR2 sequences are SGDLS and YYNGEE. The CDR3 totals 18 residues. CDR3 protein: CASSEGTSGRGRTDTQYF. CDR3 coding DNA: TGTGCCAGCAGCGAAGGGACTAGCGGGAGGGGGAGAACAGATACGCAGTATTTT.

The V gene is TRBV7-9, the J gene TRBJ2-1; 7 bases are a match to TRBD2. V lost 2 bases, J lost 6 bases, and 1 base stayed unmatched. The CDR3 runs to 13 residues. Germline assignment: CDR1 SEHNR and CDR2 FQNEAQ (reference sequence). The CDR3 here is CASSLSGGNEQFF. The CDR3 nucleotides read TGTGCCAGCAGCTTATCGGGGGGCAATGAGCAGTTCTTC.

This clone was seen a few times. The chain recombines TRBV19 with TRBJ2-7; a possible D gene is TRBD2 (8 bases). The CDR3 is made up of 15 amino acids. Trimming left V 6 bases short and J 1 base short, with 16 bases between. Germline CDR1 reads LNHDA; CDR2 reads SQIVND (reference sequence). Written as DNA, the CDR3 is TGTGCCAGTAGCCGGGAGGGGGCGCAGTCCTACGAGCAGTACTTC. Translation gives CASSREGAQSYEQYF. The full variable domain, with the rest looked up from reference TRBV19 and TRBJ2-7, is DGGITQSPKYLFRKEGQNVTLSCEQNLNHDAMYWYRQDPGQGLRLIYYSQIVNDFQKGDIAEGYSVSREKKESFPLTVTSAQKNPTAFYLCASSREGAQSYEQYFGPGTRLTVT.

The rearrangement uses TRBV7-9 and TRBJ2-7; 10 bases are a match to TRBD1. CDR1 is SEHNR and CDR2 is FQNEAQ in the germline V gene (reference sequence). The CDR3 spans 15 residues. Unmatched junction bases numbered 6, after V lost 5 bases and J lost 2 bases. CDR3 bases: TGTGCCAGCAGCGCGACAGGGGGCTTTACCTACGAGCAGTACTTC. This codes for CASSATGGFTYEQYF.

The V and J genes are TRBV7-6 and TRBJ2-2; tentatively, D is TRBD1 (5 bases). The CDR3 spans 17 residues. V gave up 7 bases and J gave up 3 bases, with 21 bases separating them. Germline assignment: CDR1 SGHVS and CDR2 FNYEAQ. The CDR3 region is CASTRRAPPPDTGELFF. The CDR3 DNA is TGTGCCAGCACCCGCAGGGCTCCCCCGCCGGACACCGGGGAGCTGTTTTTT.

The DNA for the CDR3 is TGTGCCAGCAGCTTGATGGTGAGGACTGAAGCTTTCTTT. Protein: CASSLMVRTEAFF. V usage is TRBV7-2 and J usage is TRBJ1-1; D call uncertain. Germline V lookup: CDR1 SGHTA, CDR2 FQGNSA. The CDR3 runs 13 residues. Trimming shortened V by 3 bases and J by 5 bases, and 10 bases separated the two germline ends.

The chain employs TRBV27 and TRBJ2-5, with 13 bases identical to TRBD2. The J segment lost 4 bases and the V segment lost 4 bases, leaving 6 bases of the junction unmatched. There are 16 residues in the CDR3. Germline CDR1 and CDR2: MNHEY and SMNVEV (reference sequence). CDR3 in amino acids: CASSSLLAGGRETQYF. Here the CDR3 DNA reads TGTGCCAGCAGTTCCCTACTAGCGGGGGGGCGAGAGACCCAGTACTTC.

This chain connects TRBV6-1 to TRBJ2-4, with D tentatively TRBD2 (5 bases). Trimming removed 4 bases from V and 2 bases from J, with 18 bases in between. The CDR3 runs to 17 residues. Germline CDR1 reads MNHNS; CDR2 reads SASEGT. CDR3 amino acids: CASSAIILGDTKNIQYF. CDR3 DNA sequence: TGTGCCAGCAGTGCGATAATCTTGGGAGATACCAAAAACATTCAGTACTTC.

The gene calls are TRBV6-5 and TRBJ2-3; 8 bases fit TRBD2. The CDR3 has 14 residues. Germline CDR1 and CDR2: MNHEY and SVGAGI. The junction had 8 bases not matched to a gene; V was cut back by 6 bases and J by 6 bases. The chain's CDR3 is CASSLSGRSDTQYF. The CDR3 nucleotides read TGTGCCAGCAGCCTCAGCGGGAGAAGTGATACGCAGTATTTT.

The CDR3 nucleotides are TGTGCCATCCGTAGTGGGGAGGGAGAGACCCAGTACTTC. It yields the protein CAIRSGEGETQYF. J is TRBJ2-5 and V is TRBV10-3, with 7 bases that match TRBD2. The CDR3 consists of 13 residues. Trimming cost V 8 bases and J 4 bases; bases outside gene matches: 7. CDR1 and CDR2 (germline): ENHRY, SYGVKD.

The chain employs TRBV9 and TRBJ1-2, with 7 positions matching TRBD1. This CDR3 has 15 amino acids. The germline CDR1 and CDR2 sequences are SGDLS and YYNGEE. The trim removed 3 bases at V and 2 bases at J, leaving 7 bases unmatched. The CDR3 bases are TGTGCCAGCAGCGCCTCAGGGGGAGCGAACTATGGCTACACCTTC. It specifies CASSASGGANYGYTF.

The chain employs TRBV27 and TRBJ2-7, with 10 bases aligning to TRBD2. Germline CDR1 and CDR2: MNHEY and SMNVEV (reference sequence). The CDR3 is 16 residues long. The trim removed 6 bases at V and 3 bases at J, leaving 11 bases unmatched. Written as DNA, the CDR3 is TGTGCCAGCAGGCTCACCGGGACTAGCGACCTCTACGAGCAGTACTTC. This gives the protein CASRLTGTSDLYEQYF.

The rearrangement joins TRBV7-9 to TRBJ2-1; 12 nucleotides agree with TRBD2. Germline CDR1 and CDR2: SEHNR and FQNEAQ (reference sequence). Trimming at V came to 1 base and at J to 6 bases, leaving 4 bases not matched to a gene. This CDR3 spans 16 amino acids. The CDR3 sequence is CASSLGGLAGPNEQFF. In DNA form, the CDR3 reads TGTGCCAGCAGCTTAGGTGGACTAGCGGGACCCAATGAGCAGTTCTTC.

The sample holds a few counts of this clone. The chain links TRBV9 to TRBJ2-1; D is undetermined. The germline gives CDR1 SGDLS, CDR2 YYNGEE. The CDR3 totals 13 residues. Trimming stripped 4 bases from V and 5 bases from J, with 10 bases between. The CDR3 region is CASSPSYHNEQFF. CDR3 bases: TGTGCCAGCAGCCCTTCCTACCACAATGAGCAGTTCTTC.

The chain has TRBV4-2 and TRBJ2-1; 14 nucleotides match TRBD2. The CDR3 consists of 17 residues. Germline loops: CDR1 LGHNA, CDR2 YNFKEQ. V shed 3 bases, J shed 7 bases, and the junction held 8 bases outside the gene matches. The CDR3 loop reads CASSHNSGLAGANEQFF. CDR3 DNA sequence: TGTGCCAGCAGCCACAATTCGGGACTAGCGGGAGCTAATGAGCAGTTCTTC.

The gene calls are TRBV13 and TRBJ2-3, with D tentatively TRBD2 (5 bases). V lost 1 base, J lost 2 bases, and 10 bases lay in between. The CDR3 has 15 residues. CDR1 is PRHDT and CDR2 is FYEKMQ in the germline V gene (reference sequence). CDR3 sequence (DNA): TGTGCCAGCAGCTTAGCTTACCGGGACACAGATACGCAGTATTTT. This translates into CASSLAYRDTDTQYF.

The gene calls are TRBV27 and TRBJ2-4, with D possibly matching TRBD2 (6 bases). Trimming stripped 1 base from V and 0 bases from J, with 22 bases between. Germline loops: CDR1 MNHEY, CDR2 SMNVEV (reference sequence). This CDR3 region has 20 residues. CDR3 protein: CASSLWGDFGSRPAKNIQYF. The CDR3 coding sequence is TGTGCCAGCAGTTTATGGGGGGACTTCGGGTCTCGTCCAGCCAAAAACATTCAGTACTTC.

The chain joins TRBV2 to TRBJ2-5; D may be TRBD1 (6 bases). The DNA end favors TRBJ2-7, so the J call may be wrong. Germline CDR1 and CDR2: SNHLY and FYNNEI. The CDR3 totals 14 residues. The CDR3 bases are TGTGCCAGCAGTGGAGCCGGACAGAGATACGAGCAGTACTTC. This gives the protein CASSGAGQRYEQYF.

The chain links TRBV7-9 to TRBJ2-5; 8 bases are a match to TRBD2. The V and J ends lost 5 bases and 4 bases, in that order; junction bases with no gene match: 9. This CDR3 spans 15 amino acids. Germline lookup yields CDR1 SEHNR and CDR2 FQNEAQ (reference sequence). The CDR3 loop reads CASSAGLVPSETQYF. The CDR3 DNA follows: TGTGCCAGCAGCGCGGGACTAGTACCCTCAGAGACCCAGTACTTC. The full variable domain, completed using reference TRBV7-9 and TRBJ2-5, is DTGVSQNPRHKITKRGQNVTFRCDPISEHNRLYWYRQTLGQGPEFLTYFQNEAQLEKSRLLSDRFSAERPKGSFSTLEIQRTEQGDSAMYLCASSAGLVPSETQYFGPGTRLLVL.

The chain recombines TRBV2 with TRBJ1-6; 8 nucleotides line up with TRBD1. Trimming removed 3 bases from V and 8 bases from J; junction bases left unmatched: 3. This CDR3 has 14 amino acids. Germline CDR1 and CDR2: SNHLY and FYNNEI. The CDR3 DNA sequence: TGTGCCAGCAGTGACAGGGGGCCAGATTCACCCCTCCACTTT. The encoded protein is CASSDRGPDSPLHF.

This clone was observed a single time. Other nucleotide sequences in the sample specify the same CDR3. In nucleotides, the CDR3 is TGTGCCAGTAGTATAGGAGGAAACACTGAAGCTTTCTTT. Translated: CASSIGGNTEAFF. The genes are TRBV19 and TRBJ1-1; no clear D gene. Between the trimmed V and J ends, which lost 1 base and 2 bases, there was a span of 5 bases. Per germline, CDR1 LNHDA and CDR2 SQIVND (reference sequence). The CDR3 runs to 13 residues.